This is a list of T cell receptor beta chains from one sample in a study of blood T cell repertoires in COVID-19. Repertoires were generated with immunoSEQ multiplex PCR, while TCRdb's copy carries only in-frame clones and drops some. The sample includes fewer than 150,000 clones, approximately 80% of them seen just once. Sequencing input: peripheral blood. Receptors originate from a human donor in a cohort sampled during active COVID-19. Each CDR3 is given with its conserved first and last residue. The D gene is left open where the match is weak. Size is stated for part of the rows, as once, few or many counts, or as a class when the clone is expanded.

TRBJ2-7,TRBV20-1,.,.,TGCAGTGCTGGCCTTATCGAGTACTTC,CSAGLIEYF
TRBJ2-5,TRBV3-1/TRBV3-2,TRBD1,once,TGTGCCAGCAGCCAAGATCTGAGGACAGGGGGGCAAGAGACCCAGTACTTC,CASSQDLRTGGQETQYF
TRBJ2-5,TRBV30,TRBD2,.,TGTGCCTGGAGTGGGGAGGGGCCGGAGACCCAGTACTTC,CAWSGEGPETQYF
TRBJ2-7,TRBV10-3,TRBD1,.,TGTGCCATCAGTATCCCAGGGGGTTTTACCGAGCAGTACTTC,CAISIPGGFTEQYF
TRBJ2-3,TRBV5-1,TRBD1,.,TGCGCCAGCAGCGGAGGACAGGACCCTAGCACAGATACGCAGTATTTT,CASSGGQDPSTDTQYF
TRBJ2-7,TRBV7-2,.,.,TGTGCCAGCAGCTTAACAGCTTCAACCTACGAGCAGTACTTC,CASSLTASTYEQYF
TRBJ2-3,TRBV5-8,.,.,TGTGCCAGCAGCCAAGCTGCGGGGTCGCAGTATTTT,CASSQAAGSQYF
TRBJ2-1,TRBV7-2,.,.,TGTGCCAGCAGCTTAGATGGCGGGGGCGGGAATGAGCAGTTCTTC,CASSLDGGGGNEQFF
TRBJ2-3,TRBV4-3,TRBD2,.,TGCGCCAGCAGCCAAAGACTAGCACAAGATACGCAGTATTTT,CASSQRLAQDTQYF
TRBJ1-1,TRBV6-1,.,.,TGTGCCAGCAGTGAGGGCACCTACACTGAAGCTTTCTTT,CASSEGTYTEAFF
TRBJ2-5,TRBV18,TRBD2,.,TGTGCCAGCACCCAATCGGGACTAGCGATGGAGACCCAGTACTTC,CASTQSGLAMETQYF
TRBJ1-2,TRBV5-1,.,once,TGCGCCAGCAGCTTGGACAGGGCCTATGGCTACACCTTC,CASSLDRAYGYTF
TRBJ1-2,TRBV4-1,.,.,TGCGCCAGCAGCCCCGGACTGGCGTCTAACTATGGCTACACCTTC,CASSPGLASNYGYTF
TRBJ2-5,TRBV7-2,.,.,TGTGCCAGCAGCTTTGACTCACAAGAGACCCAGTACTTC,CASSFDSQETQYF
TRBJ2-5,TRBV2,TRBD2,.,TGTGCCAGCAGTGGGCGGGGGGTCCCTGGGGAGACCCAGTACTTC,CASSGRGVPGETQYF
TRBJ1-1,TRBV11-3,.,.,TGTGCCAGCAGGTACCGGGACAATCAGAACACTGAAGCTTTCTTT,CASRYRDNQNTEAFF
TRBJ1-4,TRBV28,.,.,TGTGCCAGCAGGGGACCACAGGGAACTAATGAAAAACTGTTTTTT,CASRGPQGTNEKLFF
TRBJ1-2,TRBV27,TRBD1,.,TGTGCCAGCAGTCCCGACAGGGCGCGTGGCTACACCTTC,CASSPDRARGYTF
TRBJ2-4,TRBV19,.,.,TGTGCCAGTAGTATTCCCCCCCAGGGGTCCAAAAACATTCAGTACTTC,CASSIPPQGSKNIQYF
TRBJ2-1,TRBV19,.,.,TGTGCCAGTACAGGGCAGCCCCGATCCTACAATGAGCAGTTCTTC,CASTGQPRSYNEQFF
TRBJ1-2,TRBV14,TRBD1,.,TGTGCCAGCAGCCAAGTTGGTACCGGACAGGGGGCCTATGGCTACACCTTC,CASSQVGTGQGAYGYTF
TRBJ2-5,TRBV6-2/TRBV6-3,TRBD2,.,TGTGCCAGCAGTCCGCCCCCTAGCGGGGGGGCGAAAGAGACCCAGTACTTC,CASSPPPSGGAKETQYF
TRBJ2-5,TRBV5-1,TRBD2,.,TGCGCCAGCAGCCCGGGACTAGCGGGGTCTGGGTGGGAGACCCAGTACTTC,CASSPGLAGSGWETQYF
TRBJ2-3,TRBV11-2,TRBD1,once,TGTGCCAGCAGCTTAGCCGGGACAGGCCACGGAGATACGCAGTATTTT,CASSLAGTGHGDTQYF
TRBJ2-7,TRBV4-2,.,.,TGTGCCAGCAGCCAAGAGGCCAGGGGCGCCTACGAGCAGTACTTC,CASSQEARGAYEQYF
TRBJ2-7,TRBV11-3,.,.,TGTGCCAGCAGCTTAGAGGGGGCGGTGAACGAGCAGTACTTC,CASSLEGAVNEQYF
TRBJ1-5,TRBV6-1,TRBD1,.,TGTGCCAGCAGTGAAGCCCCCGGGACAGGGCACAATCAGCCCCAGCATTTT,CASSEAPGTGHNQPQHF
TRBJ1-2,TRBV24-1,TRBD1,.,TGTGCCACCGAGGGACAGGGGGCCTCTGGCTACACCTTC,CATEGQGASGYTF
TRBJ1-1,TRBV29-1,.,.,TGCAGCGTTGAACCCACTCAATTGACTGAAGCTTTCTTT,CSVEPTQLTEAFF
TRBJ1-6,TRBV6-1,.,once,TGTGCCAGCAGTGAAAGTTGGGGCAGTCGTAATTCACCCCTCCACTTT,CASSESWGSRNSPLHF
TRBJ2-7,TRBV6-5,TRBD1,.,TGTGCCAGTTCGACGACAGGGCCCTACGAGCAGTACTTC,CASSTTGPYEQYF
TRBJ2-3,TRBV9,.,.,TGTGCCAGCAGTCTGGGGGGGCGGGTGACCACAGATACGCAGTATTTT,CASSLGGRVTTDTQYF
TRBJ2-1,TRBV9,.,.,TGTGCCAGCAGCGTAGAAGGACTCGGTAGTTATGAGCAGTTCTTC,CASSVEGLGSYEQFF
TRBJ2-1,TRBV19,.,.,TGTGCCAGTAGTATCGTCGGAGATAGGGGGCAGTTCTTC,CASSIVGDRGQFF
TRBJ2-3,TRBV5-4,TRBD2,once,TGTGCCGGAAGCGGGGGGGCCGAGGATACGCAGTATTTT,CAGSGGAEDTQYF
TRBJ2-5,TRBV5-1,TRBD1,.,TGCGCCAGCGGGACAGGGGGCGAGGGCCAAGAGACCCAGTACTTC,CASGTGGEGQETQYF
TRBJ1-2,TRBV27,.,.,TGTGCCAGCAGCGCCACTACGACGGTATATGGCTACACCTTC,CASSATTTVYGYTF
TRBJ1-6,TRBV7-2,TRBD1,.,TGTGCCAGCAGCCCCCGACAGGGAAATAATTCACCCCTCCACTTT,CASSPRQGNNSPLHF
TRBJ1-2,TRBV19,.,.,TGTGCCAGTAGTCTAAACACAGGGCTGAACTATGGCTACACCTTC,CASSLNTGLNYGYTF
TRBJ1-2,TRBV6-6,.,.,TGTGCCAGCAGTCAAACAGTGGGGGGGCTCTGGGGCTACACCTTC,CASSQTVGGLWGYTF
TRBJ2-5,TRBV7-2,TRBD1,.,TGTGCCAGCAGCTTCGCGACAGGGGACCAAGAGACCCAGTACTTC,CASSFATGDQETQYF
TRBJ2-6,TRBV19,TRBD2,.,TGTGCCAGCCATCACACCGGGGGGAGCTCTGGGGCCAACGTCCTGACTTTC,CASHHTGGSSGANVLTF
TRBJ1-3,TRBV19,.,.,TGTGCCAGTAGCCTAGATGACCTTCCTCGGACTGGAAACACCATATATTTT,CASSLDDLPRTGNTIYF
TRBJ2-3,TRBV15,TRBD2,.,TGTGCCACCAGCAGATTCCGGACTAGCGGGGGATATACGCAGTATTTT,CATSRFRTSGGYTQYF
TRBJ2-2,TRBV4-2,TRBD1,few,TGTGCCAGCAGCCAAGGACAGGGAACCGGGGAGCTGTTTTTT,CASSQGQGTGELFF
TRBJ2-5,TRBV4-1,TRBD2,.,TGCGCCAGCAGCCAGATGGGGGGGCAAGAGACCCAGTACTTC,CASSQMGGQETQYF
TRBJ2-3,TRBV6-5,TRBD1,.,TGTGCCAGCAGGGACAGGGAGGCAGATACGCAGTATTTT,CASRDREADTQYF
TRBJ2-5,TRBV7-9,TRBD2,.,TGTGCCAGCAGCGTGGGACTAGCGGGGTCACAAGAGACCCAGTACTTC,CASSVGLAGSQETQYF
TRBJ1-1,TRBV19,TRBD1,.,TGTGCCAGTAGTTTGTTGGGACAGGGGAACACTGAAGCTTTCTTT,CASSLLGQGNTEAFF
TRBJ2-1,TRBV6-5,.,.,TGTGCCAGGCCGGGGGTTTTCCCCTCCTACAATGAGCAGTTCTTC,CARPGVFPSYNEQFF
TRBJ1-4,TRBV27,.,once,TGTGCCAGCAGTTTATCGGGCAGAGGGGGAAGGGATGAAAAACTGTTTTTT,CASSLSGRGGRDEKLFF
TRBJ2-1,TRBV6-7,.,.,TGTGCCAGCAGTTACCCCAGGTCCGACAGGGAGGTGAGCGGTGAGCAGTTCTTC,CASSYPRSDREVSGEQFF
TRBJ1-1,TRBV5-1,.,.,TGCGCCAGCAGCTTGGCTCAGGGAGGGACTGAAGCTTTCTTT,CASSLAQGGTEAFF